The T cell receptor beta chain described here comes from a study of blood T cell repertoires in COVID-19. As for the study in general: Both acute and convalescent COVID-19 samples were obtained from the United States, Italy and Spain.

This CDR3 contains 15 residues. Per the germline V gene, CDR1 is SGHRS and CDR2 is YFSETQ. Losses at the gene ends were 1 base for V and 3 bases for J; bases not matched to a gene: 6. The repertoire was sequenced with immunoSEQ multiplex PCR; TCRdb's copy has only in-frame clones and lacks some. The sample records 65,000 to 80,000 clones, 75% to 90% being singletons. Specimen: peripheral blood. The sequence came from a young man with acute or convalescent COVID-19. This sequence joins TRBV5-1 and TRBJ1-1, with 7 bases that match TRBD1. CDR3 in DNA: TGCGCCAGCAGCTTGTACGACAGGGACGACACTGAAGCTTTCTTT. This encodes CASSLYDRDDTEAFF. The full variable domain, completed using reference TRBV5-1 and TRBJ1-1, is KAGVTQTPRYLIKTRGQQVTLSCSPISGHRSVSWYQQTPGQGLQFLFEYFSETQRNKGNFPGRFSGRQFSNSRSEMNVSTLELGDSALYLCASSLYDRDDTEAFFGQGTRLTVV.